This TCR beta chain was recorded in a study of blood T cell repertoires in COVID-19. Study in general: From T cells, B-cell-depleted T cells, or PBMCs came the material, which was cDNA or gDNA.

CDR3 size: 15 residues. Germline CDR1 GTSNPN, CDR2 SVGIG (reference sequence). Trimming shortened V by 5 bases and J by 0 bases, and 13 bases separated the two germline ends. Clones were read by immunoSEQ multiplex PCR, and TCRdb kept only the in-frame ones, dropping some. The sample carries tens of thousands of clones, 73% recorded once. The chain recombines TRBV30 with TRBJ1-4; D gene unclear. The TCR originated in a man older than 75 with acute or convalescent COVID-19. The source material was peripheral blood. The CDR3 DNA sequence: TGTGCCTGGGCCCGGGTGGAGCCAACTAATGAAAAACTGTTTTTT. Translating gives CAWARVEPTNEKLFF.